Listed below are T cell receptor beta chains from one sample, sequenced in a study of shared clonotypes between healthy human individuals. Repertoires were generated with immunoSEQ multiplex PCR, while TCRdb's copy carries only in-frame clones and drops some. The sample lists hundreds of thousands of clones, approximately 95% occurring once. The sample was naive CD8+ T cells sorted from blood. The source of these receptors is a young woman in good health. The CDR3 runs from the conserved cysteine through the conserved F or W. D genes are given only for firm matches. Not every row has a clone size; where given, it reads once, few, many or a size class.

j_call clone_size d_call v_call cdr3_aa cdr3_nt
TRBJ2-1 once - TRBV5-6 CASSLGGYNEQFF TGTGCCAGCAGCTTGGGAGGATACAATGAGCAGTTCTTC
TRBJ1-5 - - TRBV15 CATRYKGSNQPQHF TGTGCCACCAGGTATAAGGGTAGCAATCAGCCCCAGCATTTT
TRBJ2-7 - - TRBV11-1 CASSPKARGPYEQYF TGTGCCAGCAGCCCCAAGGCACGGGGCCCCTACGAGCAGTACTTC
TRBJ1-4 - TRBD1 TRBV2 CASKTTGVRVGDNEKLFF TGTGCCAGCAAGACGACAGGGGTACGCGTGGGGGATAATGAAAAACTGTTTTTT
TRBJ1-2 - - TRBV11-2 CASSFSRQSAQLYGYTF TGTGCCAGCAGCTTTAGCCGACAGTCAGCCCAGTTATATGGCTACACCTTC
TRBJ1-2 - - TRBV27 CASSFAGTAEEGYTF TGTGCCAGCAGTTTTGCAGGGACTGCCGAGGAGGGCTACACCTTC
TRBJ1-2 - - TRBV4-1 CASSPGESDIWGYTF TGCGCCAGCAGCCCTGGGGAGTCAGATATATGGGGCTACACCTTC
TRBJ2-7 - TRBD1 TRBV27 CASSQGTGYEQYF TGTGCCAGCAGCCAGGGGACAGGCTACGAGCAGTACTTC
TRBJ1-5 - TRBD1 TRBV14 CASSWTGMDQPQHF TGTGCCAGCAGCTGGACAGGGATGGATCAGCCCCAGCATTTT
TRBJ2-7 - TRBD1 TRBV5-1 CASSLDRGFHEQYF TGCGCCAGCAGCTTGGACAGGGGGTTCCACGAGCAGTACTTC
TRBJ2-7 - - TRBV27 CASSPQGYEQYF TGTGCCAGCAGTCCACAGGGTTACGAGCAGTACTTC
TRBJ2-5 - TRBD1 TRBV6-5 CASTLGTGTQETQYF TGTGCCAGCACTCTAGGGACAGGGACGCAAGAGACCCAGTACTTC
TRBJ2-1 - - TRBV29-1 CSGRGGRDIGDEQFF TGCAGCGGAAGGGGTGGCAGGGACATTGGTGATGAGCAGTTCTTC
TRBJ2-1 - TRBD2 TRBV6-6 CASSYSGTSGHNEQFF TGTGCCAGCAGTTACTCAGGGACTAGCGGACACAATGAGCAGTTCTTC
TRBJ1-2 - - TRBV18 CASSPPMGWGYGYTF TGTGCCAGCTCACCACCGATGGGTTGGGGCTATGGCTACACCTTC
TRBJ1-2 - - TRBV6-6 CASYPGGGSYGYTF TGTGCCAGTTACCCCGGGGGCGGGTCCTATGGCTACACCTTC